This T cell receptor beta chain was sequenced for a study of blood T cell repertoires in COVID-19. The CDR3 has 14 amino acids. Germline V gene lookup returns CDR1 SQVTM and CDR2 ANQGSEA. Trimming took off 2 bases at V and 8 bases at J, with 18 bases between the two ends. Original data processing: The assay estimated nucleated cells by amplifying reference gene primers. Sequencing was performed with immunoSEQ multiplex PCR; in TCRdb, only in-frame clones are kept and a portion is missing. V and J calls and clone size are copied from that table; D and trimming were computed from the DNA. The sample includes more than 350,000 clones, roughly 90% of them seen just once.

Sequencing was performed on PBMCs or T cells enriched from blood (not recorded which). This TCR was sampled from a woman younger than 30 who had been exposed to COVID-19. The chain uses TRBV29-1 and TRBJ1-2; perhaps TRBD1 as D (6 bases). DNA of the CDR3: TGCAGCGTTGAAAGGGGGGGACCCCTTGAGGGCTACACCTTC. It is translated as CSVERGGPLEGYTF.